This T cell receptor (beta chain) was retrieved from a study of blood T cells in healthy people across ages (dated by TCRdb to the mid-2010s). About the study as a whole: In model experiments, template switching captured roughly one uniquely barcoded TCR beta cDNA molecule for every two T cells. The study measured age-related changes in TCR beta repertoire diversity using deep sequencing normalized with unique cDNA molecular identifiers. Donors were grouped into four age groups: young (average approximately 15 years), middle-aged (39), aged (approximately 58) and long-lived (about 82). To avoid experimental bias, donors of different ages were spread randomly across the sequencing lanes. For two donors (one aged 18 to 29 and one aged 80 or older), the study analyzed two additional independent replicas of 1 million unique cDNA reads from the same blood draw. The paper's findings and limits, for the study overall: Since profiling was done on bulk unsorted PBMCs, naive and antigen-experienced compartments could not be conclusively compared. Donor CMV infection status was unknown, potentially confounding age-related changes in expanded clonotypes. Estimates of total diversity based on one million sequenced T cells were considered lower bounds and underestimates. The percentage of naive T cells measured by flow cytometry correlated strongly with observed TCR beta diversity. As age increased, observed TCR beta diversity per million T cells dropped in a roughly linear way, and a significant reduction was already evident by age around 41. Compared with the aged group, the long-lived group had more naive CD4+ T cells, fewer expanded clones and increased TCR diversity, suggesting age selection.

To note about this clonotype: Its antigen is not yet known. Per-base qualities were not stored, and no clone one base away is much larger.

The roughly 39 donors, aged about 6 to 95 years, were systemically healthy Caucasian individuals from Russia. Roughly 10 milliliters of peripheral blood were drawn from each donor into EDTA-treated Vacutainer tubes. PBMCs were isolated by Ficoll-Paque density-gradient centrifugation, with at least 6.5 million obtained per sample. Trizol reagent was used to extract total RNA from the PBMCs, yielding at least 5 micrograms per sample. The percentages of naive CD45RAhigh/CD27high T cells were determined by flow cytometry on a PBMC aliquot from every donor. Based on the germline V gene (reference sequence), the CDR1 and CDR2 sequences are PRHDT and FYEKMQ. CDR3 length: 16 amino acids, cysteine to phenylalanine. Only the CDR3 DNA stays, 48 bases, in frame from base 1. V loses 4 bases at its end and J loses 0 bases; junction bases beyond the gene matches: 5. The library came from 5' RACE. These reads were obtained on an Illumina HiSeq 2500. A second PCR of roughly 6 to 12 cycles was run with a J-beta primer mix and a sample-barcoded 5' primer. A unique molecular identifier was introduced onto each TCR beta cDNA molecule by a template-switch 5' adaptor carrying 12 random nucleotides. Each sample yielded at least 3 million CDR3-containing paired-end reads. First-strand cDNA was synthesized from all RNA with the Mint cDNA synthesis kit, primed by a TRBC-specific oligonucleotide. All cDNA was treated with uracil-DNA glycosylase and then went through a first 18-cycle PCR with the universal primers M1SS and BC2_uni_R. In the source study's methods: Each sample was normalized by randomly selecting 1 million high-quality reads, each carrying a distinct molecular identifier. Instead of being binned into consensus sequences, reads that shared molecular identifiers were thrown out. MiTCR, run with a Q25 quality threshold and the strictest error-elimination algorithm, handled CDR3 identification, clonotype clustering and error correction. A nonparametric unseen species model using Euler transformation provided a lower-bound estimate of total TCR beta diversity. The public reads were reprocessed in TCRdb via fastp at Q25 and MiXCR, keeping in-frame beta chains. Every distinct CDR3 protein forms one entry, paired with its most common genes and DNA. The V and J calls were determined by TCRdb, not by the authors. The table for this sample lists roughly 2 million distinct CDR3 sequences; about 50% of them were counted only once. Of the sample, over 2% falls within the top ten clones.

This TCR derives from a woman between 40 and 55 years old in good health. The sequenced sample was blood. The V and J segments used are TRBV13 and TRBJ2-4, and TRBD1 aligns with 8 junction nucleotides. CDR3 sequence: CASSSRQGLAKNIQYF. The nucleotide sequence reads TGTGCCAGCAGCTCTCGACAGGGGCTAGCCAAAAACATTCAGTACTTC.